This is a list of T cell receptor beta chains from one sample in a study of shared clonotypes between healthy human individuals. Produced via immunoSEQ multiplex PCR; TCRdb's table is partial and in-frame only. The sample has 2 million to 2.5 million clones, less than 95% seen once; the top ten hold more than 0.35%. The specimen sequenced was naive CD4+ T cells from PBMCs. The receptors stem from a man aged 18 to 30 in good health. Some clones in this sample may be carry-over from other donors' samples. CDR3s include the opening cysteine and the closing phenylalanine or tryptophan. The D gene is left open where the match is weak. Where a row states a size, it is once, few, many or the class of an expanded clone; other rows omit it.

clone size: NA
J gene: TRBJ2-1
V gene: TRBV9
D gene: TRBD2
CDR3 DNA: TGTGCCAGCAGCGAGGCCGGGACTAGTTTTCTCCATGAGCAGTTCTTC
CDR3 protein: CASSEAGTSFLHEQFF

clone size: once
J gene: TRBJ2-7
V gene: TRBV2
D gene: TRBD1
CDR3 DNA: TGTGCCAGCAAGGGGGACAGCGACTACGAGCAGTACTTC
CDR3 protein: CASKGDSDYEQYF

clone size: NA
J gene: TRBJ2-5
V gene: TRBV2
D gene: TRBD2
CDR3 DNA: TGTGCCAGCATAGGGGGTCGACTAGCGGGCGAGCAAGAGACCCAGTACTTC
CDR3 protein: CASIGGRLAGEQETQYF

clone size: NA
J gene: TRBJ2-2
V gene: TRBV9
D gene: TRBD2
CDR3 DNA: TGTGCCAGCAGCCCCGGGGGACTAGCGGGCTGGGGGGAGCTGTTTTTT
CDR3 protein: CASSPGGLAGWGELFF

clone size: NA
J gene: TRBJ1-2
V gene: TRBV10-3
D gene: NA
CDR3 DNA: TGTGCCAACCAACAGGGCCCAAACTATGGCTACACCTTC
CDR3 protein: CANQQGPNYGYTF

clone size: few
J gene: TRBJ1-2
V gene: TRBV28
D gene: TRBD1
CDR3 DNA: TGTGCCAGCAGTCCGACAGGGCTCGTCCCACATTTC
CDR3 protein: CASSPTGLVPHF

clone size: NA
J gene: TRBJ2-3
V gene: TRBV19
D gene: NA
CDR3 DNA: TGTGCCAGTAGTATTAACCGTCGCGGAGATACGCAGTATTTT
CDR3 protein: CASSINRRGDTQYF

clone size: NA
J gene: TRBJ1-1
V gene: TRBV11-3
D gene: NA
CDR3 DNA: TGTGCCAGGAGAGGGCCTGATGACACTGAAGCTTTCTTT
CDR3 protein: CARRGPDDTEAFF

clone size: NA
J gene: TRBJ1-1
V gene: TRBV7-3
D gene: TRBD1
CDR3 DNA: TGTGCCAGCAGTCGGAGGGGGCCCACTGAAGCTTTCTTT
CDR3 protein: CASSRRGPTEAFF

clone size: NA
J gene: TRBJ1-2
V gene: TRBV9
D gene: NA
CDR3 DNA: TGTGCCAGCAGCGTAGGATTGACTCTCCGCTATGGCTACACCTTC
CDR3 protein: CASSVGLTLRYGYTF

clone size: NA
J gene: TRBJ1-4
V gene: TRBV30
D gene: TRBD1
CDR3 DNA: TGTGCCTTCAACACAGACAGGGAAGGAGAAAAACTGTTTTTT
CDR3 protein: CAFNTDREGEKLFF

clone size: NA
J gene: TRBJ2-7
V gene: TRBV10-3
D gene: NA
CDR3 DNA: TGTGCCATCAGGGGAGAGGGCGTTGGCGAGCAGTACTTC
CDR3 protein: CAIRGEGVGEQYF

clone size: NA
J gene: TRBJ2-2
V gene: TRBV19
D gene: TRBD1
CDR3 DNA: TGTGCCAGTAGTCGGTTGGCCGGGACAGGGGACACCGGGGAGCTGTTTTTT
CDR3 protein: CASSRLAGTGDTGELFF

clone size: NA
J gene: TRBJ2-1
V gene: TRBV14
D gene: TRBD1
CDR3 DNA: TGTGCCAGCAGCCAAGATCCCGGACAGGGGTTATGGGGTGAGCAGTTCTTC
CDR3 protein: CASSQDPGQGLWGEQFF

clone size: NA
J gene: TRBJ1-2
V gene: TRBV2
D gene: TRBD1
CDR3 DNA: TGTGCCAGCAGTGCCCTAAGACAGGGGAACTATGGCTACACCTTC
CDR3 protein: CASSALRQGNYGYTF

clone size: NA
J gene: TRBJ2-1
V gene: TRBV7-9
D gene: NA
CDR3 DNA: TGTGCCAGCAGCTTATTAGTTGAGGGTGAGCAGTTCTTC
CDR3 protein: CASSLLVEGEQFF

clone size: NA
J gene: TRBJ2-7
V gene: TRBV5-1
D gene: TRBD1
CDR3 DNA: TGCGCCAGCAGCTTTTTCGGGACAGGGGGCAACGAGCAGTACTTC
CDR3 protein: CASSFFGTGGNEQYF

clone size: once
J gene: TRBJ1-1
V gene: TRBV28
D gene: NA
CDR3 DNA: TGTGCCAGCTTTCCTCTCCTAGGAGGGAAGGATGAAGCTTTCTTT
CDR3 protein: CASFPLLGGKDEAFF

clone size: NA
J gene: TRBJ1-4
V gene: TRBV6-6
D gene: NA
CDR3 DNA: TGTGCCAGCAGTTACGGCGGGCAGGGTAATGAAAAACTGTTTTTT
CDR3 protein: CASSYGGQGNEKLFF

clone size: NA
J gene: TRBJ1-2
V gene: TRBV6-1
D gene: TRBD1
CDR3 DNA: TGTGCCAGCAGTCAAACAGGGGATTGGTATGGCTACACCTTC
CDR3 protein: CASSQTGDWYGYTF

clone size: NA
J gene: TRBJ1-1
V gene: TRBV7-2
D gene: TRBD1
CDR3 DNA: TGTGCCAGCAGCTTTGGCCGCTATAGGGGGCCCACTGAAGCTTTCTTT
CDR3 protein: CASSFGRYRGPTEAFF

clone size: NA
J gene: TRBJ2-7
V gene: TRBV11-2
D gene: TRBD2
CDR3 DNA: TGTGCCAGCAGCTTTAGCGGGGGAAGATACGAGCAGTACTTC
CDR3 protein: CASSFSGGRYEQYF

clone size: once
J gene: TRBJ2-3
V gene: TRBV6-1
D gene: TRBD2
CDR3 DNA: TGTGCCAGCAGTGAACGACTAGCGGGAGGCTCGAGCACAGATACGCAGTATTTT
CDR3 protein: CASSERLAGGSSTDTQYF

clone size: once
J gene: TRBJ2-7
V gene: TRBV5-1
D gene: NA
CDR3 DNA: TGCGCCAGCAGCTTGGCAGCTGACTACGAGCAGTACTTC
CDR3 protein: CASSLAADYEQYF